The 6 T cell receptor beta chains below were found in one sample sequenced in a study of CD8 T cells in ankylosing spondylitis. TCRdb analysed the 5' RACE reads with MiXCR anew, one entry per CDR3 protein. The sample records around 250,000 distinct CDR3 sequences, 18% being singletons. Sequenced input: blood, either unsorted or a sorted T cell fraction (not recorded which). The receptors shown here come from a male donor with ankylosing spondylitis or in good health (not recorded which).

This clonotype was observed a few times. V usage is TRBV12-3 or TRBV12-4 and J usage is TRBJ2-7; D gene ambiguous. The CDR3 runs to 12 residues. V lost 2 bases and J 6 bases, leaving 8 bases between the germline ends. The CDR3 sequence: CASSLSTLEQYF. As DNA, the CDR3 is TGTGCCAGCAGTTTATCGACTCTCGAGCAGTACTTC.

CDR3 in DNA: TGTGCCAGCAGCTCAAATAGCGGGGGGTCCCCAGATACGCAGTATTTT. Its protein is CASSSNSGGSPDTQYF. The chain combines TRBV28 with TRBJ2-3; 10 bases are a match to TRBD2. Trimming removed 6 bases from V and 4 bases from J; junction bases left unmatched: 10. The CDR3 spans 16 residues. Germline CDR1 is MDHEN and CDR2 is SYDVKM. Together with reference TRBV28 and TRBJ2-3, the CDR3 gives the full variable domain: DVKVTQSSRYLVKRTGEKVFLECVQDMDHENMFWYRQDPGLGLRLIYFSYDVKMKEKGDIPEGYSVSREKKERFSLILESASTNQTSMYLCASSSNSGGSPDTQYFGPGTRLTVL.

This clonotype has more than one count but fewer than ten. Here the CDR3 DNA reads TGTGCCAGCAGCCAAGGGGGGGCCCAATACGAGCAGTACTTC. This gives the protein CASSQGGAQYEQYF. V and J are TRBV3-1 and TRBJ2-7, with D possibly being TRBD1 or TRBD2 (6 bases each). This CDR3 spans 14 amino acids. Germline lookup yields CDR1 LGHDT and CDR2 YNNKEL (reference sequence). V lost 1 base, J lost 4 bases, and 11 bases lay in between.

The CDR3 DNA reads as TGCGCCAGCAGCCTAGCCGGGCAGCCGGGAGACAATCAGCCCCAGCATTTT. This gives the protein CASSLAGQPGDNQPQHF. V is TRBV5-1 and J is TRBJ1-5; D is unresolved. CDR1 and CDR2 (germline): SGHRS, YFSETQ. Trimming took 4 bases from V and 3 from J, leaving 20 bases between them. The CDR3 loop spans 17 amino acids.

J is TRBJ2-5 and V is TRBV29-1, with D perhaps given as TRBD1 or TRBD2 (5 bases each). This CDR3 is 14 amino acids long. Germline lookup yields CDR1 SQVTM and CDR2 ANQGSEA. The germline V and J ends were trimmed by 6 bases and 4 bases, with 18 bases remaining between them. CDR3 loop: CSVEQRDDPETQYF. The CDR3 nucleotides read TGCAGCGTGGAACAACGGGACGACCCAGAGACCCAGTACTTC. The complete variable domain, with remaining parts taken from reference TRBV29-1 and TRBJ2-5, reads SAVISQKPSRDICQRGTSLTIQCQVDSQVTMMFWYRQQPGQSLTLIATANQGSEATYESGFVIDKFPISRPNLTFSTLTVSNMSPEDSSIYLCSVEQRDDPETQYFGPGTRLLVL.

The chain recombines TRBV7-9 with TRBJ2-1, with D possibly being TRBD1 or TRBD2 (5 bases each). This CDR3 spans 12 amino acids. V was cut by 3 bases and J by 8 bases, with 8 bases left in between. CDR1 and CDR2 (germline): SEHNR, FQNEAQ (reference sequence). CDR3 in amino acids: CASSFGTDEQFF. CDR3 DNA sequence: TGTGCCAGCAGCTTTGGGACGGATGAGCAGTTCTTC.